The 15 T cell receptor beta chains below were found in one sample sequenced in a study of blood T cell repertoires in COVID-19 (dated by TCRdb to 2020 to 2022). The library was obtained by the immunoSEQ multiplex PCR assay. What TCRdb holds here is the immuneACCESS table cut down to in-frame rearrangements. Part of the clones is not present; checked against another copy, under half of the missing clones reflect an unresolved V gene, and the others are unexplained. A total of 150,000 to 200,000 clones appear in this sample, around 91% of them only once. Less than 0.85% of the sample goes to the ten largest clones. The material sequenced was PBMCs or T cells enriched from blood (not recorded which). Receptors were obtained from a woman aged 18-29 years who had recovered from COVID-19.

The rearrangement links TRBV28 to TRBJ2-7, with D maybe TRBD1 (6 bases). This CDR3 is 14 amino acids long. Per germline, CDR1 MDHEN and CDR2 SYDVKM. The V end lost 8 bases, the J end lost 0 bases, and 14 bases lay between the germline ends. The CDR3 DNA reads as TGTGCCAGCCACTCGAGGGGGATCTCCTACGAGCAGTACTTC. Protein product: CASHSRGISYEQYF.

The J gene is TRBJ2-7, the V gene TRBV27; perhaps TRBD1 as D (6 bases). The germline V and J ends were trimmed by 6 bases and 4 bases, with 19 bases remaining between them. CDR3 length equals 15 residues. CDR1 and CDR2 from the germline V gene are MNHEY and SMNVEV (reference sequence). CDR3 sequence reads: CASSPGEPLPYEQYF. The CDR3 DNA reads TGTGCCAGCAGCCCAGGGGAGCCTCTCCCTTACGAGCAGTACTTC.

This rearrangement joins TRBV5-1 to TRBJ2-7; perhaps TRBD2 as D (6 bases). Germline-derived CDR1 and CDR2 are SGHRS and YFSETQ. Trimming shortened V by 0 bases and J by 2 bases, and 9 bases separated the two germline ends. The CDR3 loop spans 14 amino acids. This chain's CDR3 is CASSLARGTYEQYF. In DNA form, the CDR3 reads TGCGCCAGCAGCTTGGCTCGGGGGACCTACGAGCAGTACTTC.

The J gene is TRBJ1-3, the V gene TRBV18, with 10 bases identical to TRBD1. Per germline, CDR1 KGHSH and CDR2 LQKENI. This CDR3 contains 16 residues. V lost 3 bases, J lost 5 bases, and 7 bases stayed unmatched. In nucleotides, the CDR3 is TGTGCCAGCTCACCTGAACGGGACAGGGGACGAAACACCATATATTTT. As protein: CASSPERDRGRNTIYF.

This chain uses TRBV19 with TRBJ2-1, with 7 bases identical to TRBD2. Germline trimming cut 5 bases from V and 4 bases from J; bases unmatched to any gene: 11. The CDR3 is 16 residues long. Germline loops: CDR1 LNHDA, CDR2 SQIVND (reference sequence). Written as DNA, the CDR3 is TGTGCCAGTAGTTCCCGCCCGGGAGGATTGTACAATGAGCAGTTCTTC. This codes for CASSSRPGGLYNEQFF.

This clone occurred once. The CDR3 here is CASSSIEGSVAQYF. DNA of the CDR3: TGTGCCAGCAGTTCCATCGAGGGTAGCGTAGCCCAGTACTTC. The chain combines TRBV27 with TRBJ2-5; D possibly corresponds to TRBD2 (5 bases). The germline V and J ends were trimmed by 4 bases and 9 bases, with 18 bases remaining between them. Germline V gene sequence: CDR1 MNHEY, CDR2 SMNVEV (reference sequence). There are 14 residues in the CDR3.

The genes are TRBV28 and TRBJ1-4; D ambiguous. V was shortened by 6 bases and J by 0 bases, with 8 bases between the two germline ends. Germline lookup yields CDR1 MDHEN and CDR2 SYDVKM. The CDR3 is 14 amino acids. CDR3 sequence reads: CASSLPATNEKLFF. CDR3 coding DNA: TGTGCCAGCAGCCTACCTGCAACTAATGAAAAACTGTTTTTT.

The gene calls are TRBV7-8 and TRBJ2-5; tentatively, D is TRBD1 (6 bases). The CDR3 spans 18 residues. Germline-derived CDR1 and CDR2 are SGHVS and FQNEAQ. V gave up 1 base and J gave up 3 bases, with 21 bases separating them. DNA for the CDR3: TGTGCCAGCAGCTTAGTACGGGTCTCCGGGACACTTAAAGAGACCCAGTACTTC. Amino acids: CASSLVRVSGTLKETQYF.

This rearrangement joins TRBV2 to TRBJ2-3; D remains ambiguous. The germline V and J ends were trimmed by 3 bases and 0 bases, with 10 bases remaining between them. Germline V lookup: CDR1 SNHLY, CDR2 FYNNEI. This CDR3 is built from 15 residues. CDR3 nucleotide sequence: TGTGCCAGCAGTGAGAACAACCTTAGCACAGATACGCAGTATTTT. Protein: CASSENNLSTDTQYF.

J is TRBJ2-3 and V is TRBV27; D is unclear. The CDR3 is made up of 15 amino acids. V lost 3 bases to trimming and J lost 0 bases, with 10 bases between them. The germline V gene encodes CDR1 MNHEY and CDR2 SMNVEV (reference sequence). The CDR3 region is CASSLVQYSTDTQYF. CDR3 nucleotide sequence: TGTGCCAGCAGTTTGGTACAGTACAGCACAGATACGCAGTATTTT.

The chain is built from TRBV28 and TRBJ1-1; 7 nucleotides match TRBD1. Trimming at V came to 6 bases and at J to 0 bases, leaving 7 bases not matched to a gene. Looked up from germline, CDR1 is MDHEN and CDR2 is SYDVKM. The CDR3 runs to 15 residues. The CDR3 nucleotides are TGTGCCAGCAGCCGGGACAGCTTCATGAACACTGAAGCTTTCTTT. Amino acids: CASSRDSFMNTEAFF. Supplemented by reference TRBV28 and TRBJ1-1, the full variable domain reads DVKVTQSSRYLVKRTGEKVFLECVQDMDHENMFWYRQDPGLGLRLIYFSYDVKMKEKGDIPEGYSVSREKKERFSLILESASTNQTSMYLCASSRDSFMNTEAFFGQGTRLTVV.

The rearrangement joins TRBV12-3 or TRBV12-4 to TRBJ2-7; a possible D gene is TRBD2 (6 bases). The length of the CDR3 is 12 residues. V shed 1 base and J shed 7 bases, with 8 bases lying between them. The CDR3 reads CASSLGRGEQYF. CDR3 in DNA: TGTGCCAGCAGTTTAGGTCGGGGGGAGCAGTACTTC.

This sequence joins TRBV28 and TRBJ1-5; 8 nucleotides agree with TRBD1. V was clipped by 10 bases and J by 6 bases; unmatched bases: 14. Germline CDR1 MDHEN, CDR2 SYDVKM. The CDR3 is 15 residues long. CDR3 in amino acids: CATAQWAGGGQPQHF. The DNA of the CDR3 is TGTGCCACCGCCCAATGGGCAGGGGGCGGTCAGCCCCAGCATTTT.

The chain combines TRBV19 with TRBJ2-2, with 9 nucleotides matching TRBD2. CDR3 size: 14 residues. V dropped 4 bases and J dropped 7; count of bases not matched to a gene: 4. Looked up from germline, CDR1 is LNHDA and CDR2 is SQIVND (reference sequence). The CDR3: CASSSTSGFGELFF. In nucleotides, the CDR3 is TGTGCCAGTAGTAGTACTAGCGGGTTCGGGGAGCTGTTTTTT.

This chain uses TRBV28 with TRBJ2-1; D ambiguous. The ends were cut back, 7 bases at V and 4 bases at J, with 17 bases in the middle. Germline assignment: CDR1 MDHEN and CDR2 SYDVKM. The CDR3 is 15 amino acids. CDR3 loop: CASTERRKPYNEQFF. The CDR3 coding sequence is TGTGCCAGCACCGAGAGGCGGAAGCCTTACAATGAGCAGTTCTTC.